The 29 T cell receptor beta chains reported below all come from one sample, sequenced in a study of vaccination effects on CD4 cells after COVID-19. Ahead of sequencing, the ViraFEST assay grew antigen-specific CD4+ T cells using viral peptide pools. Once cultured for 10 days, the cells underwent separation to obtain CD4+ T cells. Participants received two doses of either the BNT162b2 or mRNA-1273 vaccine. Repertoires were generated with immunoSEQ multiplex PCR, while TCRdb's copy carries only in-frame clones and drops some. Of just under 60,000 clones in the sample, 75% to 85% were seen once. Their specific antigens are unknown. Sample: CD4+ T cells from PBMCs cultured with HCoV-OC43 spike peptides, taken after COVID-19 vaccination. Specified subset: HCoV-OC43 spike overlapping peptide pool stimulation. The origin of the receptors is a human donor who received a COVID-19 vaccine.

The V and J genes are TRBV6-5 and TRBJ1-1; 8 nucleotides agree with TRBD1. CDR1 is MNHEY, CDR2 SVGAGI, per germline. Losses at the gene ends were 5 bases for V and 2 bases for J; bases not matched to a gene: 7. CDR3 length equals 15 residues. The DNA of the CDR3 is TGTGCCAGCAGTCCTCAGGGGGCATTAAACACTGAAGCTTTCTTT. This sequence encodes CASSPQGALNTEAFF.

The chain combines TRBV5-1 with TRBJ1-6; 10 bases fit TRBD1. The CDR3 extends over 16 amino acids. CDR1 and CDR2 (germline): SGHRS, YFSETQ. Trimming at V came to 0 bases and at J to 7 bases, leaving 4 bases not matched to a gene. The CDR3 DNA follows: TGCGCCAGCAGCTTGGCGACGACAGGGGGCAATTCACCCCTCCACTTT. This translates into CASSLATTGGNSPLHF.

The genes are TRBV4-3 and TRBJ1-5; weak D call: TRBD1 (6 bases). CDR3 length: 14 amino acids. Germline CDR1 LGHNA, CDR2 YSLEER. Deletions cut 1 base from V and 4 bases from J, with 8 bases between. The CDR3 protein is CASSQGQGNQPQHF. In nucleotides, the CDR3 is TGCGCCAGCAGCCAAGGCCAGGGGAATCAGCCCCAGCATTTT.

This chain links TRBV29-1 with TRBJ1-1; D perhaps matches TRBD1 (5 bases). Germline CDR1 SQVTM, CDR2 ANQGSEA. The CDR3 is 13 amino acids. V shed 3 bases and J shed 0 bases, with 8 bases lying between them. In DNA form, the CDR3 reads TGCAGCGTTGAGTCGGGGGTGAACACTGAAGCTTTCTTT. Translating gives CSVESGVNTEAFF.

This rearrangement joins TRBV25-1 to TRBJ1-2; D unresolved. CDR3 size: 14 residues. The germline V gene has CDR1 MGHDK and CDR2 SYGVNS. The V and J ends lost 1 base and 5 bases respectively, with 11 bases between them. For the CDR3, the DNA is TGTGCCAGCAGTGAATTTTACAGACCGTATGGCTACACCTTC. This translates into CASSEFYRPYGYTF.

The V call is TRBV3-1 (or the pseudogene TRBV3-2), the J call TRBJ1-1, with D tentatively TRBD1 (6 bases). Germline loops: CDR1 LGHDT, CDR2 YNNKEL (reference sequence). Trimming left V 2 bases short and J 5 bases short, with 9 bases between. The CDR3 runs 13 residues. The CDR3 reads CASSQTGRTEAFF. CDR3 in DNA: TGTGCCAGCAGCCAAACAGGGAGGACTGAAGCTTTCTTT.

The J gene is TRBJ1-5, the V gene TRBV6-5, with 7 positions matching TRBD1. This CDR3 is 11 amino acids long. CDR1 and CDR2 from the germline V gene are MNHEY and SVGAGI. The V segment lost 6 bases and the J segment 11 bases; nucleotides outside the gene matches: 4. CDR3 in DNA: TGTGCCAGCAGCGTCGGACAGGCCCAGCATTTT. Its protein is CASSVGQAQHF.

The V and J genes are TRBV5-1 and TRBJ2-3; 10 nucleotides match TRBD2. Germline V CDR1 and CDR2: SGHRS, YFSETQ. The junction had 3 bases not matched to a gene; V was cut back by 6 bases and J by 2 bases. The CDR3 covers 14 residues. CDR3 protein: CASKSGGATDTQYF. CDR3 nucleotides: TGCGCCAGCAAGAGCGGGGGGGCCACAGATACGCAGTATTTT.

The chain has TRBV19 and TRBJ2-3, with D perhaps matching TRBD1 (6 bases). The V gene lost 7 bases and the J gene lost 2 bases, with 16 bases spanning the gap. CDR1 LNHDA and CDR2 SQIVND come from the germline V gene (reference sequence). This CDR3 is 15 amino acids long. The CDR3 DNA is TGTGCCAGTAACTCATGGGGGCAGTCCACAGATACGCAGTATTTT. It codes for CASNSWGQSTDTQYF.

The CDR3 nucleotides are TGTGCCAGCAGAGTGGACAGAGCTAGCAATCAGCCCCAGCATTTT. It encodes CASRVDRASNQPQHF. V is TRBV6-5 and J is TRBJ1-5; tentative D call: TRBD1 (6 bases). Deletions cut 6 bases from V and 0 bases from J, with 12 bases between. CDR1 MNHEY and CDR2 SVGAGI come from the germline V gene. CDR3 size: 15 residues.

This clone was seen a handful of times. CDR3 in amino acids: CASSTGLAGSEQYV. The CDR3 DNA is TGCGCCAGCAGCACCGGACTAGCGGGGAGCGAGCAGTACGTC. The chain uses TRBV5-1 and TRBJ2-7, with 12 bases matching TRBD2. The CDR3 totals 14 residues. The J segment lost 6 bases and the V segment lost 4 bases, leaving 5 bases of the junction unmatched. Per the germline V gene, CDR1 is SGHRS and CDR2 is YFSETQ.

This clone turned up a few times. The rearrangement links TRBV7-2 to TRBJ2-1, with D possibly being TRBD1 (6 bases). Germline assignment: CDR1 SGHTA and CDR2 FQGNSA. V was clipped by 2 bases and J by 5 bases, with 7 bases between them. The length of the CDR3 is 13 residues. In nucleotides, the CDR3 is TGTGCCAGCAGCTTAAACAGGGACAATGAGCAGTTCTTC. This sequence encodes CASSLNRDNEQFF.

The CDR3 spells CATTRGPQETQYF. As DNA, the CDR3 is TGTGCCACCACGAGGGGCCCGCAAGAGACCCAGTACTTC. V and J are TRBV2 and TRBJ2-5; D is perhaps TRBD1 or TRBD2 (5 bases each). The CDR3 loop spans 13 amino acids. Germline CDR1 is SNHLY and CDR2 is FYNNEI. Trimming shortened V by 10 bases and J by 2 bases, and 14 bases separated the two germline ends.

The chain couples TRBV21-1 to TRBJ2-7; TRBD1 was called by the table and not checked on the DNA. TRBV21-1 is reported as a pseudogene. The CDR3 loop spans 16 amino acids. The CDR3 here is CASSLPRTGSGYEQYV. Here the CDR3 DNA reads TGTGCCAGCAGCCTGCCCCGGACAGGGAGCGGGTACGAGCAGTACGTC.

CDR3 in DNA: TGTGCCAGCAGGAGTAATAATTCACCCCTCCACTTT. As protein: CASRSNNSPLHF. The chain combines TRBV2 with TRBJ1-6; D is ambiguous. This CDR3 is built from 12 residues. In germline, CDR1 is SNHLY, CDR2 FYNNEI. The ends were cut back, 6 bases at V and 5 bases at J, with 5 bases in the middle.

The V call is TRBV19, the J call TRBJ1-6; TRBD1 matches 8 bases. This CDR3 has 15 residues. Germline V gene sequence: CDR1 LNHDA, CDR2 SQIVND (reference sequence). Trimming cost V 3 bases and J 8 bases; bases outside gene matches: 6. CDR3 coding DNA: TGTGCCAGTAGTATTTCACAGGGGGAGGATTCACCCCTCCACTTT. It encodes CASSISQGEDSPLHF. Complete variable domain (other parts from reference TRBV19 and TRBJ1-6): DGGITQSPKYLFRKEGQNVTLSCEQNLNHDAMYWYRQDPGQGLRLIYYSQIVNDFQKGDIAEGYSVSREKKESFPLTVTSAQKNPTAFYLCASSISQGEDSPLHFGNGTRLTVT.

This chain links TRBV5-8 with TRBJ1-2, with D perhaps TRBD1 (6 bases). V lost 0 bases, J lost 0 bases, and 12 bases lay in between. Germline lookup yields CDR1 SGHTS and CDR2 YDEGEE. The CDR3 covers 16 residues. CDR3 loop: CASSLEAGASNYGYTF. CDR3 coding DNA: TGTGCCAGCAGCTTGGAGGCAGGGGCTTCTAACTATGGCTACACCTTC.

CDR3 protein: CASRLQGAAGNTIYF. CDR3 nucleotide sequence: TGCGCCAGCAGGCTACAGGGGGCGGCTGGAAACACCATATATTTT. The chain has TRBV5-1 and TRBJ1-3; 9 bases are shared with TRBD1. V shed 5 bases, J shed 2 bases, and the junction held 5 bases outside the gene matches. Germline V gene data show CDR1 as SGHRS and CDR2 as YFSETQ. There are 15 residues in the CDR3.

V gene TRBV18 combines with J gene TRBJ2-3; D tentatively fits TRBD1 or TRBD2 (5 bases each). CDR3 length: 14 amino acids. V was shortened by 4 bases and J by 2 bases, with 10 bases between the two germline ends. Germline CDR1 reads KGHSH; CDR2 reads LQKENI. The CDR3 sequence: CASSLGTLTDTQYF. The CDR3 nucleotides are TGTGCCAGCTCACTGGGGACCCTCACAGATACGCAGTATTTT.

The chain uses TRBV9 and TRBJ1-1; a weak D match, TRBD1 (6 bases). The length of the CDR3 is 14 residues. V shed 3 bases and J shed 1 base, with 10 bases lying between them. Germline values: CDR1 SGDLS, CDR2 YYNGEE. The CDR3 sequence: CASSALQGNTEAFF. The CDR3 DNA follows: TGTGCCAGCAGCGCATTACAGGGGAACACTGAAGCTTTCTTT.

This chain connects TRBV5-1 to TRBJ2-2; maybe TRBD1 (5 bases). The germline CDR1 and CDR2 sequences are SGHRS and YFSETQ. This CDR3 is built from 15 residues. Deletions cut 2 bases from V and 1 base from J, with 9 bases between. CDR3 amino acids: CASSFSGMNTGELFF. In nucleotides, the CDR3 is TGCGCCAGCAGCTTTTCAGGGATGAACACCGGGGAGCTGTTTTTT. Together with reference TRBV5-1 and TRBJ2-2, the CDR3 gives the full variable domain: KAGVTQTPRYLIKTRGQQVTLSCSPISGHRSVSWYQQTPGQGLQFLFEYFSETQRNKGNFPGRFSGRQFSNSRSEMNVSTLELGDSALYLCASSFSGMNTGELFFGEGSRLTVL.

This chain joins TRBV7-9 and TRBJ2-3; D gene ambiguous. V was shortened by 3 bases and J by 6 bases, with 4 bases between the two germline ends. The CDR3 has 11 residues. Germline V gives CDR1 SEHNR, CDR2 FQNEAQ (reference sequence). The CDR3 here is CASSFRDTQYF. CDR3 sequence (DNA): TGTGCCAGCAGCTTTCGTGATACGCAGTATTTT.

This chain joins TRBV24-1 and TRBJ2-1; 9 nucleotides match TRBD1. Germline V gene lookup returns CDR1 KGHDR and CDR2 SFDVKD. V dropped 6 bases and J dropped 9; count of bases not matched to a gene: 5. The CDR3 runs to 13 residues. The CDR3 here is CATSRDRVSEQFF. The DNA of the CDR3 is TGTGCCACCAGTAGGGACAGGGTCTCTGAGCAGTTCTTC.

J is TRBJ2-3 and V is TRBV5-1; 8 bases map to TRBD1. Germline trimming cut 4 bases from V and 4 bases from J; bases unmatched to any gene: 14. CDR1 and CDR2 from the germline V gene are SGHRS and YFSETQ. The CDR3 length is 17 residues. The CDR3 DNA sequence: TGCGCCAGCAGCCCCCTGCGGGGTGACAGGGGAGCAGATACGCAGTATTTT. It yields the protein CASSPLRGDRGADTQYF.

The CDR3 is CASSLGGLDDGYTF. The CDR3 DNA reads TGCGCCAGCAGCTTGGGAGGGCTAGACGATGGCTACACCTTC. V usage is TRBV5-1 and J usage is TRBJ1-2; unclear D gene. CDR3 length: 14 amino acids. Germline V gives CDR1 SGHRS, CDR2 YFSETQ. Trimming stripped 0 bases from V and 6 bases from J, with 12 bases between.

The rearrangement joins TRBV28 to TRBJ2-4; D not resolved. Germline lookup yields CDR1 MDHEN and CDR2 SYDVKM. Trimming stripped 6 bases from V and 0 bases from J, with 6 bases between. The CDR3 extends over 13 amino acids. The CDR3 nucleotides read TGTGCCAGCAGCGACATAGCCAAAAACATTCAGTACTTC. It codes for CASSDIAKNIQYF.

The chain carries TRBV28 and TRBJ1-5, with D unclear. The germline V gene encodes CDR1 MDHEN and CDR2 SYDVKM. Trimming shortened V by 3 bases and J by 5 bases, and 11 bases separated the two germline ends. The CDR3 totals 14 residues. Here the CDR3 DNA reads TGTGCCAGCAGTTTTCCAGGTGATTATCAGCCCCAGCATTTT. It codes for CASSFPGDYQPQHF.

V is TRBV19 and J is TRBJ2-3; D call uncertain. The CDR3 sequence is 15 residues long. Trimming took off 3 bases at V and 0 bases at J, with 10 bases between the two ends. CDR1 LNHDA and CDR2 SQIVND come from the germline V gene (reference sequence). CDR3: CASSILGQSTDTQYF. In DNA, the CDR3 is TGTGCCAGTAGTATTCTCGGCCAGAGCACAGATACGCAGTATTTT.

This chain links TRBV5-1 with TRBJ2-3; D may be TRBD1 (5 bases). This CDR3 spans 15 amino acids. Between the trimmed V and J ends, which lost 4 bases and 1 base, there was a span of 13 bases. CDR1 and CDR2 (germline): SGHRS, YFSETQ. CDR3 region: CASSAGSQGTDTQYF. In nucleotides, the CDR3 is TGCGCCAGCAGCGCAGGGTCCCAGGGCACAGATACGCAGTATTTT.